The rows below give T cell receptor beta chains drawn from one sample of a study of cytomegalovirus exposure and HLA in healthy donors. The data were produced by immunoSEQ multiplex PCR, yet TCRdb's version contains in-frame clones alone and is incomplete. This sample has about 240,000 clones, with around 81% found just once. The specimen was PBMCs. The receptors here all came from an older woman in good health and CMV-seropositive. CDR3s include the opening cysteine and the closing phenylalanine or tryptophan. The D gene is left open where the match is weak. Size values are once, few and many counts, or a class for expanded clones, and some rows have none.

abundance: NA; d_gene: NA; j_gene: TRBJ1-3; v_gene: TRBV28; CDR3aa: CASSWPSWTGGNTIYF; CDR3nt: TGTGCCAGCAGTTGGCCCTCCTGGACTGGAGGAAACACCATATATTTT
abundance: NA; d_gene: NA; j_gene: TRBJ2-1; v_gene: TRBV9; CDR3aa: CASSVRTGAYNEQFF; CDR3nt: TGTGCCAGCAGCGTAAGAACGGGAGCTTACAATGAGCAGTTCTTC
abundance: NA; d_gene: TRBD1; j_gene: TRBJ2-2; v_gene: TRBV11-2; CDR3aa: CASSLDPGGTGELFF; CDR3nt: TGTGCCAGCAGCTTAGATCCAGGGGGAACCGGGGAGCTGTTTTTT
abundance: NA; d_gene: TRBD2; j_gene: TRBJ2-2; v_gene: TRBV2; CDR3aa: CASSVFSSGRDTGELFF; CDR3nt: TGTGCCAGCAGTGTTTTCTCTAGCGGGAGGGACACCGGGGAGCTGTTTTTT
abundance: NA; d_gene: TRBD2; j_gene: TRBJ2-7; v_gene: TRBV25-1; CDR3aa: CATGLAGSSYEQYF; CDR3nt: TGTGCCACCGGACTAGCGGGATCATCCTACGAGCAGTACTTC
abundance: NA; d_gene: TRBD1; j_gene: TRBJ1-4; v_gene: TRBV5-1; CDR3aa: CASSPSGGNEKLFF; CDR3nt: TGCGCCAGCAGTCCGTCAGGGGGGAATGAAAAACTGTTTTTT
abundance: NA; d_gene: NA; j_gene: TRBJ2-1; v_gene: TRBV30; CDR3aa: CAWDSGNEQFF; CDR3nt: TGTGCCTGGGACTCGGGAAATGAGCAGTTCTTC
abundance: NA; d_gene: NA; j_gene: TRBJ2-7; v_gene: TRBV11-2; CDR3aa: CASSYSLVGYEQYF; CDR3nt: TGTGCCAGCAGCTATAGCCTCGTAGGCTACGAGCAGTACTTC
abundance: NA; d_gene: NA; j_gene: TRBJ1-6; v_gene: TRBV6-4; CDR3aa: CASRKVRARRRSPLHF; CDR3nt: TGTGCCAGCAGGAAAGTCAGGGCCAGACGGCGTTCACCCCTCCACTTT
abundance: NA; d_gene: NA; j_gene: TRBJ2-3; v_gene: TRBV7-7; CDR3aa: CASSAGSPSTDTQYF; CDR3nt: TGTGCTAGCAGCGCCGGGAGTCCTAGCACAGATACGCAGTATTTT
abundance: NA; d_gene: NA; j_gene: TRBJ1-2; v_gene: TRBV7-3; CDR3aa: CASSSNNRDGYTF; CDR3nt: TGTGCCAGCAGCTCGAATAACAGGGATGGCTACACCTTC
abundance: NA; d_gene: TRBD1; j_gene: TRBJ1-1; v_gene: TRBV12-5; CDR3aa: CASGTGGLTEAFF; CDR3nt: TGTGCTAGTGGTACAGGGGGTTTAACTGAAGCTTTCTTT
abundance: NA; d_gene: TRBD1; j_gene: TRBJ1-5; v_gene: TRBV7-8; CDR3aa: CASSSRQGRGNQPQHF; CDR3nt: TGTGCCAGCAGCTCCCGACAGGGTAGGGGCAATCAGCCCCAGCATTTT
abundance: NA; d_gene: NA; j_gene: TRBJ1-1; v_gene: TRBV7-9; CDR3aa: CASSLGTMNTEAFF; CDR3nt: TGTGCCAGCAGCTTAGGGACAATGAACACTGAAGCTTTCTTT
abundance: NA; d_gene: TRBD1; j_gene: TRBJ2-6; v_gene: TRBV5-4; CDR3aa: CASSPGGSGANVLTF; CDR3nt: TGTGCCAGCAGCCCAGGGGGCTCTGGGGCCAACGTCCTGACTTTC
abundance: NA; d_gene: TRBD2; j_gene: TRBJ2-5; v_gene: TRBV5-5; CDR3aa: CASSLATTSGQETQYF; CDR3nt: TGTGCCAGCAGCTTGGCCACGACTAGCGGCCAAGAGACCCAGTACTTC
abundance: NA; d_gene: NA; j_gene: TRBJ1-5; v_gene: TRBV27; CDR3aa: CASSYGGGNQPQHF; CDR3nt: TGTGCCAGCAGTTATGGGGGGGGCAATCAGCCCCAGCATTTT
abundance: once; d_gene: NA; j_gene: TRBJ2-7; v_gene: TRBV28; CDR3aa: CASTFVGGTYEQYF; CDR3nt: TGTGCCAGCACCTTTGTTGGGGGGACCTACGAGCAGTACTTC
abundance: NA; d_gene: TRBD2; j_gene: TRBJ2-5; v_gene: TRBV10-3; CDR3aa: CAISESRTSGYQETQYF; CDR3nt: TGTGCCATCAGTGAGTCCCGGACTAGCGGGTATCAAGAGACCCAGTACTTC
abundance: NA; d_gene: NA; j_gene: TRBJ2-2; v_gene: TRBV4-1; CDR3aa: CASSQERADTGELFF; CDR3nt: TGCGCCAGCAGCCAAGAGCGAGCCGACACCGGGGAGCTGTTTTTT
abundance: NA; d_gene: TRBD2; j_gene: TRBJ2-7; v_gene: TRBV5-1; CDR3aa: CASSLAGAGGPDEQYF; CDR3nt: TGCGCCAGCAGCTTGGCCGGAGCGGGAGGGCCGGACGAGCAGTACTTC
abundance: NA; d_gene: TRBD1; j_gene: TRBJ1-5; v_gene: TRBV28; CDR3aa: CASSWKQGRNQPQHF; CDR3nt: TGTGCCAGCAGTTGGAAACAGGGGCGCAATCAGCCCCAGCATTTT
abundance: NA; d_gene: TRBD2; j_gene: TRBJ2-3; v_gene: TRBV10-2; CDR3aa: CASSDTRLAGPVDTQYF; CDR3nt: TGCGCCAGCAGTGACACCCGACTAGCGGGTCCAGTAGATACGCAGTATTTT
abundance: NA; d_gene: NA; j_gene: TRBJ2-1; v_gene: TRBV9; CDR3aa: CASSRTSGPPGTYNEQFF; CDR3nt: TGTGCCAGCAGCCGAACCTCCGGCCCTCCGGGGACCTACAATGAGCAGTTCTTC